This T cell receptor (beta chain) was sequenced during a study of metastatic and nonmetastatic thyroid tumors. On the study more broadly: Thyroid patients, malignant and benign, had repertoires compared across blood and tumor or nodule tissue. Study-wide points: Compared with benign nodules, malignant thyroid tumors were reported to have significantly higher TCR beta diversity in both blood and tumor.

With MiXCR, TCRdb reprocessed the PCR reads. The sample lists some 20,000 clones, about 30% occurring once. Comment on this clone: What it binds is unknown. The junction departs from the called germline gene at one end, perhaps through a read error.

The CDR3 runs 16 residues. CDR1 and CDR2 from the germline V gene are GTSNPN and SVGIG (reference sequence). Patients were all untreated before their thyroid surgery. The chain links TRBV30 to TRBJ1-1; D is undetermined. The material sequenced was tumor tissue. The TCR originated in a female donor with papillary thyroid cancer or a benign thyroid nodule (not recorded which). Some clones in this sample may be carry-over from other donors' samples. CDR3 region: CAWSVLPRRRLTEDFF. The CDR3 DNA follows: TGTGCCTGGAGTGTACTCCCCAGGCGGCGCCTGACTGAAGATTTCTTT. The complete variable domain, with remaining parts taken from reference TRBV30 and TRBJ1-1, reads SQTIHQWPATLVQPVGSPLSLECTVEGTSNPNLYWYRQAAGRGLQLLFYSVGIGQISSEVPQNLSASRPQDRQFILSSKKLLLSDSGFYLCAWSVLPRRRLTEDFFGQGTRLTVV.